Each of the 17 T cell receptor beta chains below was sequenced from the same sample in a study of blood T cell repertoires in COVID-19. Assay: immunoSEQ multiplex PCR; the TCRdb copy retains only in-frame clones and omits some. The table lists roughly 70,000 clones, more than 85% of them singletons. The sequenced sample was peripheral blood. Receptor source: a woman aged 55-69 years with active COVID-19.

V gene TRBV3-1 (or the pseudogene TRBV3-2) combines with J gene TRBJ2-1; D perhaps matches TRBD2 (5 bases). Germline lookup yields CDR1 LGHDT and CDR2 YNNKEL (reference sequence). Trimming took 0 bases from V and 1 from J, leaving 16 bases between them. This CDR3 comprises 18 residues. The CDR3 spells CASSQEREARNSYNEQFF. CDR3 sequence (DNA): TGTGCCAGCAGCCAAGAGAGGGAAGCCCGAAATTCCTACAATGAGCAGTTCTTC.

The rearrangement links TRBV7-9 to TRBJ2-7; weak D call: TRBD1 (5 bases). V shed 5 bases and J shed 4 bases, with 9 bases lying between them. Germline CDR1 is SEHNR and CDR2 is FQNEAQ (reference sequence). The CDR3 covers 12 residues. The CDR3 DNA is TGTGCCAGCAGCATGGACATTTACGAGCAGTACTTC. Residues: CASSMDIYEQYF.

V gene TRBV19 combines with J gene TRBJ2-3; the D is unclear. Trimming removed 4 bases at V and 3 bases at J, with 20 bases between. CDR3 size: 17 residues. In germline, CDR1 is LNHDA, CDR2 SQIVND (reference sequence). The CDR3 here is CASSSASEGGRTDTQYF. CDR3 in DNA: TGTGCCAGTAGTAGTGCCTCGGAAGGCGGTCGAACAGATACGCAGTATTTT.

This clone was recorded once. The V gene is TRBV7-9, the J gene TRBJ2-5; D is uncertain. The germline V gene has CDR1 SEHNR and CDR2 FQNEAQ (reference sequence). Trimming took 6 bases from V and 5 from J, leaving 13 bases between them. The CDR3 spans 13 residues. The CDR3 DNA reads TGTGCCAGCAGACAGACGGTCAGGGAGACCCAGTACTTC. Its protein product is CASRQTVRETQYF.

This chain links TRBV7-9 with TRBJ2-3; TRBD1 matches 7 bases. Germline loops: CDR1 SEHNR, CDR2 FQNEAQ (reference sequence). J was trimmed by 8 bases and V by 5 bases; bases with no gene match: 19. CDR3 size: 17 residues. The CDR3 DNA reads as TGTGCCAGCAGCCTAGGACAGGCTCGGATAGGGCCAGGTACGCAGTATTTT. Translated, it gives CASSLGQARIGPGTQYF.

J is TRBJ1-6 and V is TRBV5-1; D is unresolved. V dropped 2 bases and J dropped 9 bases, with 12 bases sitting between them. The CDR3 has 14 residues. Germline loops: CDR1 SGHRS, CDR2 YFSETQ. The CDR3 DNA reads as TGCGCCAGCAGCTTAGGCGACTTGGGTTCACCCCTCCACTTT. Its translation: CASSLGDLGSPLHF.

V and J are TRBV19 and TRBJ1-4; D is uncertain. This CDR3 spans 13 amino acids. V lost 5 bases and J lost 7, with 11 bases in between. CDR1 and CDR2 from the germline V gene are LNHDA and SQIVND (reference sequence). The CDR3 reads CASSGGHGEKLFF. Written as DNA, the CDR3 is TGTGCCAGTAGTGGCGGCCACGGTGAAAAACTGTTTTTT.

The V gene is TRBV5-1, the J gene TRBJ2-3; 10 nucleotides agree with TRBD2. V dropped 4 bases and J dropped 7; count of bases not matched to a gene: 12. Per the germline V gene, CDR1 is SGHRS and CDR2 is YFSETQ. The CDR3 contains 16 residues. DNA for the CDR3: TGCGCCAGCAGCCAAGTAGCGGGGGGAAGAGGCAATACGCAGTATTTT. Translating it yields CASSQVAGGRGNTQYF.

Written as DNA, the CDR3 is TGCGCCAGCAGTGGAGGGCCATACACCGGGGAGCTGTTTTTT. This encodes CASSGGPYTGELFF. The rearrangement links TRBV5-1 to TRBJ2-2; the D gene is possibly TRBD2 (6 bases). The length of the CDR3 is 14 residues. Deletions cut 5 bases from V and 3 bases from J, with 11 bases between. CDR1 and CDR2 from the germline V gene are SGHRS and YFSETQ.

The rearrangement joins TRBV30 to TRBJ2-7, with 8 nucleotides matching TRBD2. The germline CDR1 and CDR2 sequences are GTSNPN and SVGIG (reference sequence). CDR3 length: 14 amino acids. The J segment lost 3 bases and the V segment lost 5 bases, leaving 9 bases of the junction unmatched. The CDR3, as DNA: TGTGCCTGGGCCTTAGCGGGATCGCTCTACGAGCAGTACTTC. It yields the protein CAWALAGSLYEQYF.

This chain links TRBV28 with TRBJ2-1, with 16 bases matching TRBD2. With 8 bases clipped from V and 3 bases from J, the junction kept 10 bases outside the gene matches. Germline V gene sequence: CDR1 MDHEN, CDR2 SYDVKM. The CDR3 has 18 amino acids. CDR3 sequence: CASPPGLAGGKNYNEQFF. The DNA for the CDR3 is TGTGCCAGCCCACCGGGACTAGCGGGAGGGAAGAACTACAATGAGCAGTTCTTC.

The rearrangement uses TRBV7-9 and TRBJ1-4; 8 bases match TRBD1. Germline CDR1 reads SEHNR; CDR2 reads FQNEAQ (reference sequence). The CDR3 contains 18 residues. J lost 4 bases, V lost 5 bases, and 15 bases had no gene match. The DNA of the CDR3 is TGTGCCAGCAGCCGACTGGGGCCCTGGACAGGGATTAATGAAAAACTGTTTTTT. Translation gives CASSRLGPWTGINEKLFF.

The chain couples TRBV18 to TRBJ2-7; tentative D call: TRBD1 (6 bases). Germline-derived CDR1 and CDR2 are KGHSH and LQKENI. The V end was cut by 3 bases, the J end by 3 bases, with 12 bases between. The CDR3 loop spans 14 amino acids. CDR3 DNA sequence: TGTGCCAGCTCACCCCCGGGACACTTCTACGAGCAGTACTTC. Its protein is CASSPPGHFYEQYF. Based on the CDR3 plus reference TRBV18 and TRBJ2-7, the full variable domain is NAGVMQNPRHLVRRRGQEARLRCSPMKGHSHVYWYRQLPEEGLKFMVYLQKENIIDESGMPKERFSAEFPKEGPSILRIQQVVRGDSAAYFCASSPPGHFYEQYFGPGTRLTVT.

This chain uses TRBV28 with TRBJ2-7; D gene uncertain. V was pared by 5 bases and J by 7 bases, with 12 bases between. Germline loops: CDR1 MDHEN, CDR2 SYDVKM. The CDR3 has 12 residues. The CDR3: CASSGLSGEQYF. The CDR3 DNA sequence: TGTGCCAGCAGTGGTCTTTCCGGGGAGCAGTACTTC.

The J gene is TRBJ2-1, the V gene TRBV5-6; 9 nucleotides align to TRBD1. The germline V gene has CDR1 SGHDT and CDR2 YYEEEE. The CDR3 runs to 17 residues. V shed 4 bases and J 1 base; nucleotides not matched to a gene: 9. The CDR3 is CASSSYRGLPSYNEQFF. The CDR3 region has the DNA TGTGCCAGCAGCAGTTACAGGGGGCTTCCTTCCTACAATGAGCAGTTCTTC. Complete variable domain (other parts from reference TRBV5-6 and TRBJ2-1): DAGVTQSPTHLIKTRGQQVTLRCSPKSGHDTVSWYQQALGQGPQFIFQYYEEEERQRGNFPDRFSGHQFPNYSSELNVNALLLGDSALYLCASSSYRGLPSYNEQFFGPGTRLTVL.

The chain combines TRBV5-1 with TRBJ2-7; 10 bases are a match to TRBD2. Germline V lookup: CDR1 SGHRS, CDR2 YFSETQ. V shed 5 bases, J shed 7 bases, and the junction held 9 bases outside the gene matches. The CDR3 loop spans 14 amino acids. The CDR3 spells CASSPLTSGAEQYF. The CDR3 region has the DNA TGCGCCAGCAGTCCTCTTACTAGCGGGGCAGAGCAGTACTTC.

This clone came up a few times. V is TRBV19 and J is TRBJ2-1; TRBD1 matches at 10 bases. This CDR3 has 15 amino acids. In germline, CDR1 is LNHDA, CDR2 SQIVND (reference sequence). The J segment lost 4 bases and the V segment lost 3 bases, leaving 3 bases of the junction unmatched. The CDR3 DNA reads TGTGCCAGTAGTATTCTGGGACAGGGGTACAATGAGCAGTTCTTC. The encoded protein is CASSILGQGYNEQFF. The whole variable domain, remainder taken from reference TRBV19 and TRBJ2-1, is DGGITQSPKYLFRKEGQNVTLSCEQNLNHDAMYWYRQDPGQGLRLIYYSQIVNDFQKGDIAEGYSVSREKKESFPLTVTSAQKNPTAFYLCASSILGQGYNEQFFGPGTRLTVL.